This T cell receptor (beta chain) appears in the sequencing data of a study of metastatic and nonmetastatic thyroid tumors. The wider study: Malignant thyroid and benign thyroid patients provided blood and tumor or nodule tissue whose repertoires were compared.

V lost 6 bases and J lost 6; bases outside the gene matches: 4. This CDR3 spans 16 amino acids. Germline V CDR1 and CDR2: LNHNV, YYDKDF (reference sequence). No patient received treatment before thyroid surgery. TCRdb re-called clones via MiXCR from the PCR reads. Among about 12,000 clones listed, 31% were seen once. The sequenced material came from tumor tissue. The clonotype comes from a female donor with papillary thyroid cancer or a benign thyroid nodule (not recorded which). Some clones in this sample may be carry-over from other donors' samples. The rearrangement uses TRBV15 and TRBJ2-2; TRBD2 matches 16 bases. The CDR3 DNA follows: TGTGCCACCAGGGGACTAGCGGGAGGGCCCGCCGGGGAGCTGTTTTTT. This sequence encodes CATRGLAGGPAGELFF.